This TCR beta chain emerged from a study of cytomegalovirus exposure and HLA in healthy donors. Study-wide background: In an early release, HLA-typed donors contributed 80 million to 95 million unique TCR sequences. Study-level findings and limits: Some TCR beta chains (about 180 of them) were listed as cytomegalovirus-associated. Researchers reported in a later analysis that common viral pathogens appeared linked to several top clusters. Analysis performed later found around 15,000 TCR beta sequences associated with HLA alleles at 0.05 false discovery rate.

Details on this clone: Its antigen is undetermined.

PCR used 60 Vbeta primers and 13 Jbeta primers. Sequencing used immunoSEQ multiplex PCR; TCRdb keeps in-frame clones, though not all of them. The profile shows some 95,000 clones, about four fifths of them singletons. The CDR3 is 15 amino acids. Trimming took off 4 bases at V and 0 bases at J, with 11 bases between the two ends. Germline V gene data show CDR1 as SGHRS and CDR2 as YFSETQ. This rearrangement joins TRBV5-1 to TRBJ2-1; a possible D gene is TRBD1 (5 bases). The sample was PBMCs. The TCR comes from a woman aged 40 to 50 in good health and CMV-seropositive. The CDR3 coding sequence is TGCGCCAGCAGCCAGGGCCAAGGCTCCTACAATGAGCAGTTCTTC. It specifies CASSQGQGSYNEQFF.